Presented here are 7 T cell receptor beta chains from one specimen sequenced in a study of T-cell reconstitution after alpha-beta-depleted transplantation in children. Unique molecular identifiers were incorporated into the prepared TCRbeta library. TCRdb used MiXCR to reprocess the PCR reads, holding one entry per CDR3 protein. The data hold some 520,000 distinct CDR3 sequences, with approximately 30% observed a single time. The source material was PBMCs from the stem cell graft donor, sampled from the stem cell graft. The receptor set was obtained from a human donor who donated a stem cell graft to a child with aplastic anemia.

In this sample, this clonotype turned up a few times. CDR3 nucleotide sequence: TGTGCCAGCAGCCTCCAGGGGACCGAGCAGTACTTC. Its protein is CASSLQGTEQYF. The chain carries TRBV28 and TRBJ2-7; D might be TRBD1 (6 bases). The germline CDR1 and CDR2 sequences are MDHEN and SYDVKM. The V end lost 6 bases, the J end lost 6 bases, and 12 bases lay between the germline ends. The CDR3 loop spans 12 amino acids. The full variable domain, rest sourced from reference TRBV28 and TRBJ2-7, is DVKVTQSSRYLVKRTGEKVFLECVQDMDHENMFWYRQDPGLGLRLIYFSYDVKMKEKGDIPEGYSVSREKKERFSLILESASTNQTSMYLCASSLQGTEQYFGPGTRLTVT.

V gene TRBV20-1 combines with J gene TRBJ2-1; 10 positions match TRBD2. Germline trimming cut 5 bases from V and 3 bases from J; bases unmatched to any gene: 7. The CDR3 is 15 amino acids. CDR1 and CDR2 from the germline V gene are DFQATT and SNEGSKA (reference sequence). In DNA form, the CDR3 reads TGCAGTGCTCTCAACCCTAGCGGGAGCTACAATGAGCAGTTCTTC. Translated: CSALNPSGSYNEQFF.

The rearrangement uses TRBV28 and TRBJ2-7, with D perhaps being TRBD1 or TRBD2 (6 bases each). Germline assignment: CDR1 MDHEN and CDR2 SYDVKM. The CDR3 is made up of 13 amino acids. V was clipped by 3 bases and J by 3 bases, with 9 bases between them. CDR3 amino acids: CASSFGGGYEQYV. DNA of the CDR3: TGTGCCAGCAGTTTCGGAGGGGGCTACGAGCAGTACGTC.

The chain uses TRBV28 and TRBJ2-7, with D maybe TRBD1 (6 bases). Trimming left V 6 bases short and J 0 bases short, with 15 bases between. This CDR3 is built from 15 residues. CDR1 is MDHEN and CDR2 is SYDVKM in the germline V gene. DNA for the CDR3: TGTGCCAGCAGACCAAGAGGGGGATACTCCTACGAGCAGTACTTC. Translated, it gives CASRPRGGYSYEQYF. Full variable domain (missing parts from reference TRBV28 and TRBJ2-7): DVKVTQSSRYLVKRTGEKVFLECVQDMDHENMFWYRQDPGLGLRLIYFSYDVKMKEKGDIPEGYSVSREKKERFSLILESASTNQTSMYLCASRPRGGYSYEQYFGPGTRLTVT.

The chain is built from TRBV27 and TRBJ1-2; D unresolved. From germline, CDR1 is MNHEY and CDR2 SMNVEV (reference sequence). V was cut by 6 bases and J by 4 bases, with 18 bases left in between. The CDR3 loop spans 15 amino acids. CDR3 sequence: CASSPVSGQTYGYTF. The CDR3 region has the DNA TGTGCCAGCAGCCCGGTCAGTGGGCAGACCTATGGCTACACCTTC.

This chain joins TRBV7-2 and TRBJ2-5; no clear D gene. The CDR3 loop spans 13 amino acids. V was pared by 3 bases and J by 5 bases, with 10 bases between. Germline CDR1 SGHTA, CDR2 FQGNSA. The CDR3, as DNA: TGTGCCAGCAGCTTCGGCCCATTGGAGACCCAGTACTTC. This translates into CASSFGPLETQYF.

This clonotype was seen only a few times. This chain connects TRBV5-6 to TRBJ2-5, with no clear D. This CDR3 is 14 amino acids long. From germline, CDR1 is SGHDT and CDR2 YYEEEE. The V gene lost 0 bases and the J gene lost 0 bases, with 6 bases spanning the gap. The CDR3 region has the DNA TGTGCCAGCAGCTTGGCGACTTACCAAGAGACCCAGTACTTC. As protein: CASSLATYQETQYF.